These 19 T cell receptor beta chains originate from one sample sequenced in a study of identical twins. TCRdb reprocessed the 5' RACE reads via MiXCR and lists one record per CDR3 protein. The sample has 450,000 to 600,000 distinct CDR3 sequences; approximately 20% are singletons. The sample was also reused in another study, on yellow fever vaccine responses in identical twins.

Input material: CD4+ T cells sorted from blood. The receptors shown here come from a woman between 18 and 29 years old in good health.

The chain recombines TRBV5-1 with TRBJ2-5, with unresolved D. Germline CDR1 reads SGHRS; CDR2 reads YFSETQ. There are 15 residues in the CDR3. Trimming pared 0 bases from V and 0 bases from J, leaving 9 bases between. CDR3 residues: CASSLVGWNQETQYF. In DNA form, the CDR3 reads TGCGCCAGCAGCTTGGTTGGGTGGAACCAAGAGACCCAGTACTTC. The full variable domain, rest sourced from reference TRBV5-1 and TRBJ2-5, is KAGVTQTPRYLIKTRGQQVTLSCSPISGHRSVSWYQQTPGQGLQFLFEYFSETQRNKGNFPGRFSGRQFSNSRSEMNVSTLELGDSALYLCASSLVGWNQETQYFGPGTRLLVL.

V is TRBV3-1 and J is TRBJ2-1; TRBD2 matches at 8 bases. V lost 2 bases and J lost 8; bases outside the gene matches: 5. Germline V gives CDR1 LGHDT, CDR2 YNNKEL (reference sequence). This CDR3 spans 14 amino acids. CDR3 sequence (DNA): TGTGCCAGCAGCCAACCGCTAGCGGGCCATGAGCAGTTCTTC. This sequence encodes CASSQPLAGHEQFF.

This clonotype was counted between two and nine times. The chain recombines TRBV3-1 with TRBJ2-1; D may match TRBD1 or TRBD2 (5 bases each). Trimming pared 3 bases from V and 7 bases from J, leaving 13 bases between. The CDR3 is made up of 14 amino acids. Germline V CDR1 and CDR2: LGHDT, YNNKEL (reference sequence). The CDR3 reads CASSQGPPVNEQFF. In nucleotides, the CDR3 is TGTGCCAGCAGCCAGGGACCCCCCGTGAATGAGCAGTTCTTC.

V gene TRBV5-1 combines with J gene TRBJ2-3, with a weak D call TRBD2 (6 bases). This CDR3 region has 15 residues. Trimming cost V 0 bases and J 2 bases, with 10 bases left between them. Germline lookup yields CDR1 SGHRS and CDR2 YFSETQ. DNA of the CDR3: TGCGCCAGCAGCTTGGTTGGCGGGATCACAGATACGCAGTATTTT. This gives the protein CASSLVGGITDTQYF. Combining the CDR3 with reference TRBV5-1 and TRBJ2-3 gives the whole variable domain KAGVTQTPRYLIKTRGQQVTLSCSPISGHRSVSWYQQTPGQGLQFLFEYFSETQRNKGNFPGRFSGRQFSNSRSEMNVSTLELGDSALYLCASSLVGGITDTQYFGPGTRLTVL.

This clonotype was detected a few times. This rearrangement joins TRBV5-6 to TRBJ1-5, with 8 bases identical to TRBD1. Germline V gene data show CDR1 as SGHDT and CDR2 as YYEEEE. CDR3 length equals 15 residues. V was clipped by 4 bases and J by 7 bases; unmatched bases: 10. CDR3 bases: TGTGCCAGCAGCCCGGGGTACAGGGGGAACCAGCCCCAGCATTTT. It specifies CASSPGYRGNQPQHF.

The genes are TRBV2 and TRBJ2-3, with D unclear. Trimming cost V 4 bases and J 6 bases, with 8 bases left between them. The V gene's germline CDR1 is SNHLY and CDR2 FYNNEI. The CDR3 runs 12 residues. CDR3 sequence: CASSAHQDTQYF. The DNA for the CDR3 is TGTGCCAGCAGTGCCCACCAGGATACGCAGTATTTT.

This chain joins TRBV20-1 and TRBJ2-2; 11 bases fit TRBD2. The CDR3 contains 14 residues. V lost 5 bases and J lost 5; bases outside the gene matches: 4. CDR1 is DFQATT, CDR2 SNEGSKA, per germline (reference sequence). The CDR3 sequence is CSAETSGMTGELFF. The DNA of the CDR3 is TGCAGTGCTGAGACTAGCGGGATGACCGGGGAGCTGTTTTTT.

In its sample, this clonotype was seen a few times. The CDR3 region has the DNA TGTGCCAGTGACGGGACTAGCGGGGATAGGACAGATACGCAGTATTTT. Its translation is CASDGTSGDRTDTQYF. The chain employs TRBV6-2 or TRBV6-3 and TRBJ2-3, with TRBD2 matching over 13 bases. The CDR3 has 16 residues. Germline V gives CDR1 MNHEY, CDR2 SVGEGT. With V trimmed by 9 bases and J by 3 bases, 9 bases remained unmatched.

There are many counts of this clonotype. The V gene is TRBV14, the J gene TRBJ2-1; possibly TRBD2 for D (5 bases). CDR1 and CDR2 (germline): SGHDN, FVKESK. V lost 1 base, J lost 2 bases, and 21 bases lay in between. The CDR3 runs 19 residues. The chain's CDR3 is CASSQGAMRTFITYNEQFF. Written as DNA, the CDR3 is TGTGCCAGCAGCCAAGGGGCTATGAGGACTTTTATTACCTACAATGAGCAGTTCTTC. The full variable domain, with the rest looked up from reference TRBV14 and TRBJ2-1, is EAGVTQFPSHSVIEKGQTVTLRCDPISGHDNLYWYRRVMGKEIKFLLHFVKESKQDESGMPNNRFLAERTGGTYSTLKVQPAELEDSGVYFCASSQGAMRTFITYNEQFFGPGTRLTVL.

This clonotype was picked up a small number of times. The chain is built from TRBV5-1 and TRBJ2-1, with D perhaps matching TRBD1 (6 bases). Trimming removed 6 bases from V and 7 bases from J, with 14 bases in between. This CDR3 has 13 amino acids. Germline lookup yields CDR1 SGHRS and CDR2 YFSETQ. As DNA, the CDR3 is TGCGCCAGCACCCGACAGGATAGGAATGAGCAGTTCTTC. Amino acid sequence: CASTRQDRNEQFF. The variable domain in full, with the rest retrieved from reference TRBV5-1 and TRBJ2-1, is KAGVTQTPRYLIKTRGQQVTLSCSPISGHRSVSWYQQTPGQGLQFLFEYFSETQRNKGNFPGRFSGRQFSNSRSEMNVSTLELGDSALYLCASTRQDRNEQFFGPGTRLTVL.

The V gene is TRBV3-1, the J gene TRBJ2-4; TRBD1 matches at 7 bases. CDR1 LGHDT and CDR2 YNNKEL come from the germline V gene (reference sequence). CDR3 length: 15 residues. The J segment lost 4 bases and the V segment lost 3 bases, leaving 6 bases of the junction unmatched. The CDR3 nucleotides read TGTGCCAGCAGCCAGATCGGGACAGCAAAAAACATTCAGTACTTC. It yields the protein CASSQIGTAKNIQYF.

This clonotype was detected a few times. The CDR3 coding sequence is TGTGCCACCAGTGATTTGTACCGGACAGTAGAGACCCAGTACTTC. Amino acids: CATSDLYRTVETQYF. The rearrangement links TRBV24-1 to TRBJ2-5, with D perhaps matching TRBD1 (6 bases). Deletions cut 0 bases from V and 4 bases from J, with 11 bases between. Looked up from germline, CDR1 is KGHDR and CDR2 is SFDVKD. This CDR3 spans 15 amino acids.

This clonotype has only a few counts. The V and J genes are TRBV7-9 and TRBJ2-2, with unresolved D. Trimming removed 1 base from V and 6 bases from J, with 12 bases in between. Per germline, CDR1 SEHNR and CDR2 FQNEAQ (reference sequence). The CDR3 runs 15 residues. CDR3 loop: CASSLVPQAAGELFF. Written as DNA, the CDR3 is TGTGCCAGCAGCTTAGTACCCCAGGCGGCCGGGGAGCTGTTTTTT.

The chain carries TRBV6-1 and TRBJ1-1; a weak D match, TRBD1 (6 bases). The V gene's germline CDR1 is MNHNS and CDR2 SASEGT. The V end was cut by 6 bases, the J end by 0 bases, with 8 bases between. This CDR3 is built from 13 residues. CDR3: CASRRDMNTEAFF. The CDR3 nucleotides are TGTGCCAGCAGACGGGACATGAACACTGAAGCTTTCTTT.

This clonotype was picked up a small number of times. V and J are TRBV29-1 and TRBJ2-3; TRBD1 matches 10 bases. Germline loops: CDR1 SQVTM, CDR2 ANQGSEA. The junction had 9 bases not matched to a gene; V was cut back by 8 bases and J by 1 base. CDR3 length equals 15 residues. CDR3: CSSTGGTGGTDTQYF. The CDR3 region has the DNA TGCAGCAGTACGGGAGGGACAGGGGGCACAGATACGCAGTATTTT.

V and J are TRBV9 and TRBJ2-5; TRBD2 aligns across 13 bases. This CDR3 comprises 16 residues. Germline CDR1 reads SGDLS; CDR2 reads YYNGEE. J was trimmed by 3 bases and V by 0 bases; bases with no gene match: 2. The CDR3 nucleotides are TGTGCCAGCAGCGTAGGACTAGCGGGAGGAAAAGAGACCCAGTACTTC. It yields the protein CASSVGLAGGKETQYF.

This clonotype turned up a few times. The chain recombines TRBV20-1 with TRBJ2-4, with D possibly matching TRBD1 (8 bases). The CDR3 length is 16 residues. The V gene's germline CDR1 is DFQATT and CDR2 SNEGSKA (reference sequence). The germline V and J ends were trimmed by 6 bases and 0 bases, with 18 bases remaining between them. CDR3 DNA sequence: TGCAGTGCAAGTGACAGGGGACTACTAGCCAAAAACATTCAGTACTTC. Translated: CSASDRGLLAKNIQYF.

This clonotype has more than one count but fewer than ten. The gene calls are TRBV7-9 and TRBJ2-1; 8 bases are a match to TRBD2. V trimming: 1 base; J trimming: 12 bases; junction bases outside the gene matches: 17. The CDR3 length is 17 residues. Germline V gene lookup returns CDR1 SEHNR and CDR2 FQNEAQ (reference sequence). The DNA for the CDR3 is TGTGCCAGCAGCTTAGGGGCACCGGGACTAGGAGAGGTTTGGCAGTTCTTC. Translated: CASSLGAPGLGEVWQFF.

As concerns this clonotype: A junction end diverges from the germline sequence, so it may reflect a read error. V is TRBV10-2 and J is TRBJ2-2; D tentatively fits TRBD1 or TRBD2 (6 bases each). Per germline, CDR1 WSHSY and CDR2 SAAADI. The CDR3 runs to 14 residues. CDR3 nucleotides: TGCGCCAGCAGTCAGAGGGGGAGCACCGGGGGGCTGTTTTTT. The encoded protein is CASSQRGSTGGLFF.